Each of the 31 T cell receptor beta chains below was sequenced from the same sample in a study of molecular identifiers for immune sequencing clone quantification (dated by TCRdb to the late 2010s). Library preparation was by PCR. The instrument was a NextSeq 500. The raw public reads went through TCRdb reprocessing: fastp at Q25, MiXCR clone calling, in-frame beta chains kept. Each CDR3 protein appears once, grouped with its most common genes and DNA. This sample lists about 100,000 distinct CDR3 sequences; 35% to 40% were detected once. About 4.2% of the sample goes to the ten largest clones. The source material was naive CD8+ T cells from blood, with Jurkat cell RNA spiked in. Per the publication, the cell subset or site label means: FACS-sorted CD8+CD4-CCR7+CD45RA+ naive T cells. All receptors derive from a human donor in good health. Some libraries in this study had Jurkat cell RNA spiked in.

Details on this clonotype: The CDR3 does not end in the conserved phenylalanine or tryptophan, so this is likely a read error. This chain connects TRBV6-5 to TRBJ2-6, with D tentatively TRBD1 (6 bases). The CDR3 runs to 18 residues. CDR1 is MNHEY and CDR2 is SVGAGI in the germline V gene. Here the CDR3 reads CASFPQGLLAYGAIVLTY. The CDR3 DNA reads TGTGCCAGCTTTCCCCAGGGGCTCCTGGCTTACGGGGCCATCGTCCTGACTTAC.

The chain couples TRBV28 to TRBJ1-2, with D unclear. V was trimmed by 7 bases and J by 2 bases, leaving 17 bases between them. Germline CDR1 MDHEN, CDR2 SYDVKM. This CDR3 has 15 amino acids. The CDR3 DNA follows: TGTGCCAGCACACCCGGGTCACAGATCAACTATGGCTACACCTTC. As protein: CASTPGSQINYGYTF.

For this clonotype: A much larger clone sits a single nucleotide away, making a read error possible. The gene calls are TRBV29-1 and TRBJ2-4; D gene uncertain. Germline CDR1 reads SQVTM; CDR2 reads ANQGSEA. The CDR3 covers 11 residues. CDR3 sequence reads: CSSVAKDIQYF. CDR3 nucleotide sequence: TGCAGCTCTGTAGCCAAAGACATTCAGTACTTC.

This chain joins TRBV4-1 and TRBJ1-2, with a weak D call TRBD1 (5 bases). The CDR3 totals 14 residues. V gave up 0 bases and J gave up 14 bases, with 19 bases separating them. In germline, CDR1 is MGHRA, CDR2 YSYEKL. The CDR3 DNA reads as TGCGCCAGCAGCCAAGATATTCGGTTAGCAGGGTTAACCTTC. Translated: CASSQDIRLAGLTF.

The chain links TRBV10-3 to TRBJ2-3; a weak D match, TRBD1 (6 bases). Trimming cost V 3 bases and J 5 bases, with 18 bases left between them. Germline V gene sequence: CDR1 ENHRY, CDR2 SYGVKD. The CDR3 consists of 16 residues. CDR3 sequence: CAISDLTGTREDTQYF. CDR3 bases: TGTGCCATCAGTGACCTAACCGGGACACGGGAAGATACGCAGTATTTT.

A remark on this clonotype: This may be a read error: a much more frequent sequence differs by one nucleotide. The chain couples TRBV28 to TRBJ2-2; D unclear. CDR3 size: 13 residues. Looked up from germline, CDR1 is MDHEN and CDR2 is SYDVKM. V was cut by 2 bases and J by 6 bases, with 7 bases left in between. The CDR3 reads CASSLVGSGELFF. DNA for the CDR3: TGTGCCAGCAGTTTAGTCGGATCCGGGGAGCTGTTTTTT. Combining the CDR3 with reference TRBV28 and TRBJ2-2 gives the whole variable domain DVKVTQSSRYLVKRTGEKVFLECVQDMDHENMFWYRQDPGLGLRLIYFSYDVKMKEKGDIPEGYSVSREKKERFSLILESASTNQTSMYLCASSLVGSGELFFGEGSRLTVL.

The chain has TRBV19 and TRBJ1-5, with D perhaps TRBD1 (6 bases). V dropped 5 bases and J dropped 4 bases, with 15 bases sitting between them. This CDR3 spans 15 amino acids. The germline CDR1 and CDR2 sequences are LNHDA and SQIVND (reference sequence). CDR3 sequence (DNA): TGTGCCAGTAGTCCAGCAACGAGGGGGAATCAGCCCCAGCATTTT. Translated, it gives CASSPATRGNQPQHF.

The gene calls are TRBV12-3 or TRBV12-4 and TRBJ2-3; 8 bases agree with TRBD2. The CDR3 covers 12 residues. J was trimmed by 9 bases and V by 6 bases; bases with no gene match: 5. The CDR3 DNA follows: TGTGCCAGCAGATACGGGGGGGGGACGCAGTATTTT. It yields the protein CASRYGGGTQYF.

This clonotype was seen a few times. The rearrangement joins TRBV6-4 to TRBJ2-2; D is possibly TRBD2 (6 bases). CDR1 and CDR2 from the germline V gene are MRHNA and SNTAGT. This CDR3 is built from 16 residues. V lost 3 bases and J lost 2, with 13 bases in between. This CDR3 reads CASSEGASANTGELFF. CDR3 nucleotide sequence: TGTGCCAGCAGTGAAGGGGCTAGCGCAAACACCGGGGAGCTGTTTTTT.

A word on this clonotype: One end of the junction fails to match germline, which may point to a read error. The CDR3 DNA is TGCGGTGCTAGAGATCCACCTAGCGGGAGCAACGAGCAGTACTTC. The encoded protein is CGARDPPSGSNEQYF. The chain couples TRBV20-1 to TRBJ2-7; 10 positions agree with TRBD2. Germline V lookup: CDR1 DFQATT, CDR2 SNEGSKA (reference sequence). The CDR3 contains 15 residues.

Many counts were recorded for this clonotype. The rearrangement joins TRBV28 to TRBJ2-7, with TRBD2 identical over 14 bases. After removal of 3 bases from V and 4 bases from J, the junction contained 8 bases not matched to a gene. The CDR3 extends over 17 amino acids. Germline values: CDR1 MDHEN, CDR2 SYDVKM. This chain's CDR3 is CASSLSRTSGRRYEQYF. The DNA of the CDR3 is TGTGCCAGCAGTTTGTCCCGGACTAGCGGGAGGAGGTACGAGCAGTACTTC.

Of note for this clonotype: A read error may be the cause here, since a much bigger clone is one base away. The chain links TRBV6-2 or TRBV6-3 to TRBJ2-7; maybe TRBD1 (5 bases). In germline, CDR1 is MNHEY, CDR2 SVGEGT. CDR3 size: 13 residues. The CDR3 DNA sequence: TGTGCCAGCACCCAGGGTTTGGGCTACGGGCAGTACTTC. This gives the protein CASTQGLGYGQYF.

This clonotype showed up just a few times. The chain combines TRBV24-1 with TRBJ2-2; a possible D gene is TRBD2 (6 bases). In germline, CDR1 is KGHDR, CDR2 SFDVKD. The V and J ends lost 0 bases and 6 bases respectively, with 16 bases between them. CDR3 length: 17 amino acids. For the CDR3, the DNA is TGTGCCACCAGTGATTTGCAACCGGGAGTACTTGCCGGGGAGCTGTTTTTT. Translating it yields CATSDLQPGVLAGELFF.

The rearrangement links TRBV9 to TRBJ2-2; TRBD2 aligns across 12 bases. Germline V CDR1 and CDR2: SGDLS, YYNGEE. This CDR3 spans 17 amino acids. With V trimmed by 3 bases and J by 3 bases, 6 bases remained unmatched. This chain's CDR3 is CASSDRLAGGDTGELFF. The CDR3 DNA reads TGTGCCAGCAGCGATCGTCTAGCGGGAGGGGACACCGGGGAGCTGTTTTTT.

Concerning this clonotype: A much larger clonotype is one base distant, so this may be a read error. As the CDR3 is not closed by the conserved phenylalanine or tryptophan, this likely results from a read error. The chain couples TRBV13 to TRBJ2-5; 9 nucleotides agree with TRBD1. V lost 6 bases to trimming and J lost 2 bases; unmatched junction nucleotides: 7. From germline, CDR1 is PRHDT and CDR2 FYEKMQ (reference sequence). This CDR3 contains 15 residues. The CDR3 DNA sequence: TGTGCCAGCAGTACCCGGGACAGGGTTCAAGAGACCCAGTACTCC. It translates to CASSTRDRVQETQYS.

V and J are TRBV9 and TRBJ1-3; no clear D gene. With 4 bases removed from V and 0 bases from J, the gap between germline ends came to 14 bases. Germline-derived CDR1 and CDR2 are SGDLS and YYNGEE. This CDR3 has 16 amino acids. The DNA for the CDR3 is TGTGCCAGCAGCAAAAACTCCGGATTCTCTGGAAACACCATATATTTT. It translates to CASSKNSGFSGNTIYF. Full variable domain (rest looked up from reference TRBV9 and TRBJ1-3): DSGVTQTPKHLITATGQRVTLRCSPRSGDLSVYWYQQSLDQGLQFLIQYYNGEERAKGNILERFSAQQFPDLHSELNLSSLELGDSALYFCASSKNSGFSGNTIYFGEGSWLTVV.

This clonotype turned up a few times. This rearrangement joins TRBV6-5 to TRBJ1-2; possible D gene TRBD1, 5 bases. With 4 bases removed from V and 2 bases from J, the gap between germline ends came to 20 bases. This CDR3 region has 17 residues. The V gene's germline CDR1 is MNHEY and CDR2 SVGAGI. CDR3 nucleotide sequence: TGTGCCAGCAGTTTTGGGGGAGTCTTGACAGCCAACTATGGCTACACCTTC. Protein: CASSFGGVLTANYGYTF.

As for this clonotype: The junction departs from germline at one end; a sequencing error may be responsible. The chain carries TRBV10-3 and TRBJ2-2; maybe TRBD2 (5 bases). This CDR3 spans 12 amino acids. Germline CDR1 ENHRY, CDR2 SYGVKD. The CDR3, as DNA: TGTGCCATCGTATCGGGCTTCGGGAAGCTGTTTTTT. Translation: CAIVSGFGKLFF.

This clonotype was found many times. The CDR3 sequence is CASSPQRGSTDTQYF. CDR3 DNA sequence: TGTGCCAGCAGCCCCCAGCGGGGGAGCACAGATACGCAGTATTTT. The chain uses TRBV13 and TRBJ2-3; TRBD2 matches 8 bases. This CDR3 is 15 amino acids long. With V trimmed by 5 bases and J by 0 bases, 4 bases remained unmatched. CDR1 is PRHDT and CDR2 is FYEKMQ in the germline V gene (reference sequence).

In this sample, this clonotype turned up a few times. The chain uses TRBV11-2 and TRBJ2-7; 7 bases map to TRBD1. The V and J ends lost 5 bases and 5 bases, in that order; junction bases with no gene match: 12. Germline CDR1 reads SGHAT; CDR2 reads FQNNGV. The CDR3 contains 15 residues. The DNA of the CDR3 is TGTGCCAGCAGCCGACTACAGGGGTGGATTGACGAGCAGTACTTC. Protein sequence: CASSRLQGWIDEQYF.

This clonotype was counted a few times. Sequence at one end of the junction differs from germline and may be a read error. The V and J genes are TRBV7-8 and TRBJ2-7; unclear D gene. This CDR3 is 13 amino acids long. The germline CDR1 and CDR2 sequences are SGHVS and FQNEAQ. CDR3 loop: CASSLDMLYELYF. For the CDR3, the DNA is TGTGCCAGCAGCTTGGATATGCTTTACGAGCTGTACTTC.

This clonotype was observed many times. The gene calls are TRBV29-1 and TRBJ2-2, with D perhaps assigned TRBD1 or TRBD2 (5 bases each). V lost 5 bases to trimming and J lost 5 bases, with 15 bases between them. This CDR3 is 14 amino acids long. Germline V gene data show CDR1 as SQVTM and CDR2 as ANQGSEA. CDR3 loop: CSVLQGRGTGELFF. CDR3 bases: TGCAGCGTTCTCCAGGGAAGAGGGACCGGGGAGCTGTTTTTT.

The chain uses TRBV19 and TRBJ2-1; D unclear. The CDR3 has 13 amino acids. CDR1 and CDR2 from the germline V gene are LNHDA and SQIVND (reference sequence). V lost 1 base, J lost 5 bases, and 6 bases lay in between. CDR3 sequence reads: CASSIAPHNEQFF. For the CDR3, the DNA is TGTGCCAGTAGTATAGCCCCGCACAATGAGCAGTTCTTC. The complete variable domain, with remaining parts taken from reference TRBV19 and TRBJ2-1, reads DGGITQSPKYLFRKEGQNVTLSCEQNLNHDAMYWYRQDPGQGLRLIYYSQIVNDFQKGDIAEGYSVSREKKESFPLTVTSAQKNPTAFYLCASSIAPHNEQFFGPGTRLTVL.

The chain uses TRBV9 and TRBJ2-7; 8 positions agree with TRBD2. This CDR3 is built from 15 residues. Trimming took 0 bases from V and 3 from J; bases not matched to a gene: 5. CDR1 is SGDLS and CDR2 is YYNGEE in the germline V gene. CDR3 in DNA: TGTGCCAGCAGCGTAGATCTTAGCGGGATCTACGAGCAGTACTTC. As protein: CASSVDLSGIYEQYF.

This clonotype was seen repeatedly, ten times or more. This rearrangement joins TRBV20-1 to TRBJ2-7, with 11 positions matching TRBD2. Per the germline V gene, CDR1 is DFQATT and CDR2 is SNEGSKA (reference sequence). CDR3 length equals 11 residues. CDR3 sequence (DNA): TGCGTTAGCGGGAGGGGCTACGAGCAGTACTTC. It encodes CVSGRGYEQYF.

This clonotype is medium-sized in the sample. The rearrangement uses TRBV5-4 and TRBJ2-7, with 13 bases fitting TRBD2. V shed 4 bases, J shed 0 bases, and the junction held 7 bases outside the gene matches. Germline loops: CDR1 SGHNT, CDR2 YYREEE (reference sequence). The CDR3 is 17 residues long. The CDR3 here is CASSKPGLAGYSYEQYF. In nucleotides, the CDR3 is TGTGCCAGCAGCAAGCCGGGACTAGCGGGATACTCCTACGAGCAGTACTTC.

This clonotype was counted many times. The chain is built from TRBV27 and TRBJ2-5; TRBD1 matches at 8 bases. Germline V gene sequence: CDR1 MNHEY, CDR2 SMNVEV (reference sequence). This CDR3 comprises 13 residues. The J segment lost 4 bases and the V segment lost 5 bases, leaving 3 bases of the junction unmatched. CDR3 sequence (DNA): TGTGCCAGCAGTCCGCAGGGGGCAGAGACCCAGTACTTC. Its translation: CASSPQGAETQYF.

This clonotype was seen repeatedly, ten times or more. The rearrangement uses TRBV19 and TRBJ2-3; a possible D gene is TRBD2 (5 bases). This CDR3 region has 14 residues. The V end lost 5 bases, the J end lost 1 base, and 10 bases lay between the germline ends. Germline V gene data show CDR1 as LNHDA and CDR2 as SQIVND (reference sequence). The CDR3: CASSLGLGTDTQYF. The CDR3 DNA reads as TGTGCCAGTAGTCTCGGACTGGGCACAGATACGCAGTATTTT.

This clonotype was picked up a small number of times. The chain links TRBV7-9 to TRBJ2-7; TRBD2 matches 9 bases. The trim removed 6 bases at V and 2 bases at J, leaving 8 bases unmatched. The CDR3 runs to 15 residues. CDR1 and CDR2 (germline): SEHNR, FQNEAQ (reference sequence). CDR3 residues: CASRPGLAPTYEQYF. The CDR3 DNA sequence: TGTGCCAGCAGACCCGGACTAGCGCCAACCTACGAGCAGTACTTC.

Details on this clonotype: A much larger clonotype is one base distant, so this may be a read error. The rearrangement uses TRBV9 and TRBJ1-1; D might be TRBD1 (6 bases). The CDR3 is 13 amino acids. The V gene lost 2 bases and the J gene lost 4 bases, with 9 bases spanning the gap. CDR1 is SGDLS, CDR2 YYNGEE, per germline. The CDR3 protein is CASSVRGGTEAFF. The CDR3 bases are TGTGCCAGCAGCGTGAGGGGGGGCACTGAAGCTTTCTTT.

This clonotype was picked up a small number of times. V gene TRBV20-1 combines with J gene TRBJ2-1; the D is unclear. The germline V gene has CDR1 DFQATT and CDR2 SNEGSKA (reference sequence). CDR3 length: 13 residues. V was clipped by 6 bases and J by 2 bases, with 11 bases between them. Here the CDR3 DNA reads TGCAGTGCCGATCATGAACCCTACAATGAGCAGTTCTTC. Translation: CSADHEPYNEQFF.